The 11 T cell receptor beta chains below come from one sample, sequenced in a study of blood T cell repertoires in COVID-19. Repertoires were generated with immunoSEQ multiplex PCR, while TCRdb's copy carries only in-frame clones and drops some. The repertoire consists of some 130,000 clones, with around 78% occurring once and the leading ten covering 10% to 11%. The specimen sequenced was peripheral blood. The receptors originated from a human donor in a cohort sampled during active COVID-19.

J is TRBJ2-1 and V is TRBV28; weak D call: TRBD2 (6 bases). The germline gives CDR1 MDHEN, CDR2 SYDVKM. The CDR3 has 16 amino acids. The ends were cut back, 6 bases at V and 3 bases at J, with 18 bases in the middle. Written as DNA, the CDR3 is TGTGCCAGCAGCCCCCATGGGGGGACCGACTACAATGAGCAGTTCTTC. Translated: CASSPHGGTDYNEQFF.

The CDR3 protein is CASSPGGRENIQYF. In DNA, the CDR3 is TGTGCCAGCAGCCCGGGGGGGAGGGAAAACATTCAGTACTTC. The chain couples TRBV27 to TRBJ2-4, with 8 bases aligning to TRBD2. Germline V gene lookup returns CDR1 MNHEY and CDR2 SMNVEV (reference sequence). This CDR3 contains 14 residues. With 6 bases clipped from V and 5 bases from J, the junction kept 6 bases outside the gene matches.

The chain couples TRBV19 to TRBJ2-1; 9 bases fit TRBD2. Per germline, CDR1 LNHDA and CDR2 SQIVND (reference sequence). V trimming: 6 bases; J trimming: 5 bases; junction bases outside the gene matches: 11. This CDR3 region has 16 residues. The CDR3 region has the DNA TGTGCCAGTAGGCGGCTGGCGGGGGGGATAAACAATGAGCAGTTCTTC. Translated: CASRRLAGGINNEQFF.

The chain uses TRBV10-2 and TRBJ2-2, with 7 bases identical to TRBD2. Germline V gives CDR1 WSHSY, CDR2 SAAADI. CDR3 length: 13 amino acids. J was trimmed by 3 bases and V by 6 bases; bases with no gene match: 1. DNA for the CDR3: TGCGCCAGCAGCCTAGCGGACACCGGGGAGCTGTTTTTT. Translated, it gives CASSLADTGELFF.

The gene calls are TRBV7-8 and TRBJ1-3; 7 nucleotides agree with TRBD1. Germline assignment: CDR1 SGHVS and CDR2 FQNEAQ. This CDR3 region has 15 residues. Trimming took 0 bases from V and 3 from J; bases not matched to a gene: 2. CDR3 nucleotides: TGTGCCAGCAGCTTAGCGACAGGGTTTGGAAACACCATATATTTT. Protein sequence: CASSLATGFGNTIYF.

In this sample, this clone turned up a few times. The rearrangement uses TRBV13 and TRBJ1-1; D unclear. Germline loops: CDR1 PRHDT, CDR2 FYEKMQ (reference sequence). V lost 3 bases to trimming and J lost 5 bases, with 16 bases between them. This CDR3 is built from 15 residues. CDR3 protein: CASSFSEGRTTEAFF. For the CDR3, the DNA is TGTGCCAGCAGCTTTTCTGAGGGAAGGACGACTGAAGCTTTCTTT.

This chain links TRBV7-3 with TRBJ2-7; D unresolved. V lost 1 base, J lost 2 bases, and 12 bases lay in between. The CDR3 extends over 15 amino acids. Germline V CDR1 and CDR2: SGHTA, FQGTGA. CDR3 amino acids: CASSLMSTETYEQYF. CDR3 nucleotide sequence: TGTGCCAGCAGCTTAATGTCAACCGAGACCTACGAGCAGTACTTC.

This clone appeared once. V gene TRBV19 combines with J gene TRBJ1-4; a weak D match, TRBD1 (5 bases). V was shortened by 10 bases and J by 2 bases, with 11 bases between the two germline ends. The CDR3 has 13 amino acids. Germline-derived CDR1 and CDR2 are LNHDA and SQIVND (reference sequence). CDR3 sequence (DNA): TGTGCCACAGCAGGGTCCACTAATGAAAAACTGTTTTTT. Its translation: CATAGSTNEKLFF.

This chain uses TRBV6-5 with TRBJ1-2; no clear D gene. V gave up 6 bases and J gave up 3 bases, with 11 bases separating them. Germline V lookup: CDR1 MNHEY, CDR2 SVGAGI. The CDR3 loop spans 13 amino acids. The CDR3 DNA sequence: TGTGCCAGCAGAGAGGGATCCTACTATGGCTACACCTTC. Its protein is CASREGSYYGYTF.

V is TRBV6-5 and J is TRBJ2-7, with 13 bases identical to TRBD2. The CDR3 totals 15 residues. J gave up 2 bases and V 6 bases, and 4 bases lay outside the gene matches. The germline gives CDR1 MNHEY, CDR2 SVGAGI. CDR3 in amino acids: CASRLGLAGAYEQYF. For the CDR3, the DNA is TGTGCCAGCAGGCTAGGACTAGCGGGGGCCTACGAGCAGTACTTC.

This clone was seen a few times. The J gene is TRBJ2-2, the V gene TRBV2; D is uncertain. This CDR3 is built from 13 residues. V shed 11 bases and J shed 3 bases, with 13 bases lying between them. The V gene's germline CDR1 is SNHLY and CDR2 FYNNEI. The CDR3 nucleotides read TGTGCCCTTAAGTCTAGTGACACCGGGGAGCTGTTTTTT. Its translation: CALKSSDTGELFF. The variable domain in full, completed from reference TRBV2 and TRBJ2-2, reads EPEVTQTPSHQVTQMGQEVILRCVPISNHLYFYWYRQILGQKVEFLVSFYNNEISEKSEIFDDQFSVERPDGSNFTLKIRSTKLEDSAMYFCALKSSDTGELFFGEGSRLTVL.